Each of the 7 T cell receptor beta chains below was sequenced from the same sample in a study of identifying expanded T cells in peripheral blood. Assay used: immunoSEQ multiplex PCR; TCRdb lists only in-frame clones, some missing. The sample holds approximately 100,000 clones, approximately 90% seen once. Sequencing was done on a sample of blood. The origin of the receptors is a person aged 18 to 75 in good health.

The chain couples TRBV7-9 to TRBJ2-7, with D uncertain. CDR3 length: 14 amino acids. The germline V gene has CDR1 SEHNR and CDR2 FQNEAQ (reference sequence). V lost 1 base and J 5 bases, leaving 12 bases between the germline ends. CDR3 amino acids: CASSLVQIRDEQYF. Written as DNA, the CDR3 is TGTGCCAGCAGCTTAGTTCAGATCCGCGACGAGCAGTACTTC.

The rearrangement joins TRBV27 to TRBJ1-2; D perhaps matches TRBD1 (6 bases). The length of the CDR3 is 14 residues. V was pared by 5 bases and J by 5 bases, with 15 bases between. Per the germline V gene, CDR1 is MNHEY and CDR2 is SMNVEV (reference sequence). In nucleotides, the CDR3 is TGTGCCAGCAGTCCCCGGAGACAGGAATATGGCTACACCTTC. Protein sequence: CASSPRRQEYGYTF.

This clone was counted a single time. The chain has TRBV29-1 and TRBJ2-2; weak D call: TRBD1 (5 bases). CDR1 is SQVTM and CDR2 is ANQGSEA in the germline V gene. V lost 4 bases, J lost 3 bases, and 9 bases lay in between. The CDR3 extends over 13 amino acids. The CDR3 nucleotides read TGCAGCGTTGTCAGGGTGGACACCGGGGAGCTGTTTTTT. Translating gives CSVVRVDTGELFF.

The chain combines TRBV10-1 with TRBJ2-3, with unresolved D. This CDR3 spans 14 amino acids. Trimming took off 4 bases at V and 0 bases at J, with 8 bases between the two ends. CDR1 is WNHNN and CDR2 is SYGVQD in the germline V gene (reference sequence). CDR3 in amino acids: CASSGSLSTDTQYF. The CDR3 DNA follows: TGCGCCAGCAGTGGTAGCTTGAGCACAGATACGCAGTATTTT.

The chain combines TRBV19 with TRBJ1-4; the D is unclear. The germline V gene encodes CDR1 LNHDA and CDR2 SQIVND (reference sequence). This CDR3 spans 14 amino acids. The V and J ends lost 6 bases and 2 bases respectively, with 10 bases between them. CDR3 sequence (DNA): TGTGCCAGTAGGCGATCTTTTACTAATGAAAAACTGTTTTTT. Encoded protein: CASRRSFTNEKLFF.

CDR3 region: CASSRDGQTNNEQFF. In nucleotides, the CDR3 is TGCGCCAGCAGCCGTGACGGACAGACCAACAATGAGCAGTTCTTC. The genes are TRBV5-1 and TRBJ2-1, with a possible D match to TRBD1 (6 bases). The ends were cut back, 4 bases at V and 5 bases at J, with 16 bases in the middle. This CDR3 is 15 amino acids long. Germline CDR1 and CDR2: SGHRS and YFSETQ.

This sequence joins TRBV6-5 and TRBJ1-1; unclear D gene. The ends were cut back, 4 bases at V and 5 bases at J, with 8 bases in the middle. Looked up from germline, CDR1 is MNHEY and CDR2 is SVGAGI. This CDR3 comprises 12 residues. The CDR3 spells CASSSRRTEAFF. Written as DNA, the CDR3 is TGTGCCAGCAGTTCCCGACGGACTGAAGCTTTCTTT.